This TCR beta chain comes out of a study of chemoradiotherapy in HPV16-positive cancers. Profiled with immunoSEQ multiplex PCR; TCRdb holds only in-frame clones, not every one. This repertoire shows several thousand clones, 65% to 75% found once; its top ten account for roughly 30%. Germline values: CDR1 SGDLS, CDR2 YYNGEE. V lost 4 bases, J lost 4 bases, and 5 bases stayed unmatched. The CDR3 is 16 residues long. The sequences come from tumor tissue, collected from a patient who underwent chemoradiotherapy. This chain joins TRBV9 and TRBJ2-1, with 13 bases identical to TRBD2. The receptor comes from a human donor with HPV-associated anogenital cancer. CDR3 amino acids: CASSLTTSGRYNEQFF. As DNA, the CDR3 is TGTGCCAGCAGCTTAACGACTAGCGGGAGGTACAATGAGCAGTTCTTC.